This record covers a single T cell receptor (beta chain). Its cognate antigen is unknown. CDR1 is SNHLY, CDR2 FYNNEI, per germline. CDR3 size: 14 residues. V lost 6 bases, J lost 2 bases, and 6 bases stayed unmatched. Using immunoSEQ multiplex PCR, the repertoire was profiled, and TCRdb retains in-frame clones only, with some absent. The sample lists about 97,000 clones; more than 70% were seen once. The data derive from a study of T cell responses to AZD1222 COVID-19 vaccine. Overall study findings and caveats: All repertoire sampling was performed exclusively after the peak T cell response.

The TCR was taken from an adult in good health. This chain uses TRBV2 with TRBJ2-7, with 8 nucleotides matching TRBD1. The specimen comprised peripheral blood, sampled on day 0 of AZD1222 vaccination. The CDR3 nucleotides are TGTGCCAGCAGCGACAGGGGACTTACCTACGAGCAGTACTTC. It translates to CASSDRGLTYEQYF.